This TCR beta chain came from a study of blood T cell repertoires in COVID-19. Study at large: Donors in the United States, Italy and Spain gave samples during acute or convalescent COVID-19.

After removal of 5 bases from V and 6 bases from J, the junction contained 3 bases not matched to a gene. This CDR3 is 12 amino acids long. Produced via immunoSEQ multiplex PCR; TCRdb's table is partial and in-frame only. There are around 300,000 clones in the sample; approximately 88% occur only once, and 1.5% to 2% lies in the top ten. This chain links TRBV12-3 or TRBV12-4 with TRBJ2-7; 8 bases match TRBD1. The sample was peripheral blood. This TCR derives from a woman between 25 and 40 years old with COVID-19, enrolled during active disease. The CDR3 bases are TGTGCCAGCAGTCAGACAGGGGCCGAGCAGTACTTC. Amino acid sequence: CASSQTGAEQYF.